Here is one TCR beta chain with its context. Across 24 US areas, participants ranged in age from about 18 to 90 years. The study assigned cohorts using participant-reported clinical history. Under the authors' procedure: Estimates of nucleated cell counts were drawn from the amplification of reference gene primers. Sequencing was performed with immunoSEQ multiplex PCR; in TCRdb, only in-frame clones are kept and a portion is missing. That table furnishes V, J and clone size, whereas the DNA furnished D and trimming. The data contain fewer than 150,000 clones, roughly four fifths of them singletons. The CDR3 is made up of 14 amino acids. The V gene end was trimmed by 1 base and the J gene end by 3 bases; junction bases not matched to a gene: 2. From germline, CDR1 is MGHRA and CDR2 YSYEKL. This sample stems from a study of blood T cell repertoires in COVID-19. Background on the study: Researchers got acute and convalescent COVID-19 samples from the United States, Italy and Spain.

Sequencing was carried out using PBMCs or T cells enriched from blood (not recorded which). The TCR originated in a man aged 25 to 40 who had recovered from COVID-19. This chain joins TRBV4-1 and TRBJ1-2; TRBD1 aligns across 7 bases. In nucleotides, the CDR3 is TGCGCCAGCAGCCAAGTAGGGACAGACTATGGCTACACCTTC. It yields the protein CASSQVGTDYGYTF.